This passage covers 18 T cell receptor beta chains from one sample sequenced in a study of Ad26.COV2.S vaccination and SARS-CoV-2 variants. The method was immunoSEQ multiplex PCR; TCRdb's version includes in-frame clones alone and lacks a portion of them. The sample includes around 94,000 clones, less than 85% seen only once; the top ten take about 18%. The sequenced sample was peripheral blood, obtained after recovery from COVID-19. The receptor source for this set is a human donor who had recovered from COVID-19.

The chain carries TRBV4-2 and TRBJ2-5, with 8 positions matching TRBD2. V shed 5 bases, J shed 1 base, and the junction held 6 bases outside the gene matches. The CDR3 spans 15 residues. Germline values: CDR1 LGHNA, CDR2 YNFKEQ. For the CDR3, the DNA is TGTGCCAGCAGCAACCGGGGGGGCCCCCAAGAGACCCAGTACTTC. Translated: CASSNRGGPQETQYF.

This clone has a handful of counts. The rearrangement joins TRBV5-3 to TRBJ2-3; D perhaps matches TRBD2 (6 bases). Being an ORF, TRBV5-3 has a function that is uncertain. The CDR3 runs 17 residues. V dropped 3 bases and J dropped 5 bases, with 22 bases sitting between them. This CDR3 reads CARSCPRGPGPGDTQYF. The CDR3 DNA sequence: TGTGCCAGAAGCTGCCCGCGGGGCCCAGGACCGGGAGATACGCAGTATTTT.

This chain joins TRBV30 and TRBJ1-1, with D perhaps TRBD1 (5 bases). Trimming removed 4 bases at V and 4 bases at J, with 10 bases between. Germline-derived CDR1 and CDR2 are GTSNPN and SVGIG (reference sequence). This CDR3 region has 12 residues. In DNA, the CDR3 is TGTGCCTGGACTGGGGGACTCACTGAAGCTTTCTTT. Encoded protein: CAWTGGLTEAFF.

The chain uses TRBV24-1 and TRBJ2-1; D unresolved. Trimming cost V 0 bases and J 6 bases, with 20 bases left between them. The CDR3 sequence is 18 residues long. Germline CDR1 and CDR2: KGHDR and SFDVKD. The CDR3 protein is CATSDLPHTVLRSNEQFF. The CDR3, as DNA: TGTGCCACCAGTGATTTGCCTCACACAGTACTGAGGAGCAATGAGCAGTTCTTC.

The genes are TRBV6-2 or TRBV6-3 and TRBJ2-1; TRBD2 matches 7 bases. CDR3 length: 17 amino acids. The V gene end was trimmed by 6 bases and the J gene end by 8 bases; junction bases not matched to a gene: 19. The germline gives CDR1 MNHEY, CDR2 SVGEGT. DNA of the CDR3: TGTGCCAGCAGCCCCCTCCCGACTAGCCGAGGATCCCATGAGCAGTTCTTC. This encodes CASSPLPTSRGSHEQFF.

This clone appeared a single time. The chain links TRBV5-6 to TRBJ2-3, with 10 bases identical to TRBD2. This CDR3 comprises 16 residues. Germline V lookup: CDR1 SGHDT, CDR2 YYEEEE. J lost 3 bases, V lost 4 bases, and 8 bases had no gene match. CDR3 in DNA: TGTGCCAGCAGCCCGGGGGCTAGCGGGGGTACAGATACGCAGTATTTT. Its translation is CASSPGASGGTDTQYF. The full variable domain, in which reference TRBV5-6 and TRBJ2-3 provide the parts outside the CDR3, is DAGVTQSPTHLIKTRGQQVTLRCSPKSGHDTVSWYQQALGQGPQFIFQYYEEEERQRGNFPDRFSGHQFPNYSSELNVNALLLGDSALYLCASSPGASGGTDTQYFGPGTRLTVL.

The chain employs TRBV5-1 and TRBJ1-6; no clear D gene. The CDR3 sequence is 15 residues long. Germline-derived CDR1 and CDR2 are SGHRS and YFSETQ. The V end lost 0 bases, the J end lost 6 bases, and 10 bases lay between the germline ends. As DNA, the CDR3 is TGCGCCAGCAGCTTGGAGGACCTCTCTAATTCACCCCTCCACTTT. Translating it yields CASSLEDLSNSPLHF. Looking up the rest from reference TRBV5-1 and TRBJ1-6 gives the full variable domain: KAGVTQTPRYLIKTRGQQVTLSCSPISGHRSVSWYQQTPGQGLQFLFEYFSETQRNKGNFPGRFSGRQFSNSRSEMNVSTLELGDSALYLCASSLEDLSNSPLHFGNGTRLTVT.

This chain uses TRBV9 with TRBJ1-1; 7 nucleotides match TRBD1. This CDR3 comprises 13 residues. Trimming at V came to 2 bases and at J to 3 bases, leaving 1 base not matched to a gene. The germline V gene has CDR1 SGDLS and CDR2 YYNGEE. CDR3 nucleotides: TGTGCCAGCAGCGTCGGACAGGACACTGAAGCTTTCTTT. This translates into CASSVGQDTEAFF. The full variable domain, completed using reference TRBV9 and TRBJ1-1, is DSGVTQTPKHLITATGQRVTLRCSPRSGDLSVYWYQQSLDQGLQFLIQYYNGEERAKGNILERFSAQQFPDLHSELNLSSLELGDSALYFCASSVGQDTEAFFGQGTRLTVV.

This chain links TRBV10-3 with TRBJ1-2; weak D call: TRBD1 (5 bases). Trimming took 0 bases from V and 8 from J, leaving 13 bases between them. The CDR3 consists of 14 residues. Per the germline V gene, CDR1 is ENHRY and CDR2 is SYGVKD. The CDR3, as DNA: TGTGCCATCAGTGAGTCCCGGCAGGGAGAAGGCTACACCTTC. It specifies CAISESRQGEGYTF.

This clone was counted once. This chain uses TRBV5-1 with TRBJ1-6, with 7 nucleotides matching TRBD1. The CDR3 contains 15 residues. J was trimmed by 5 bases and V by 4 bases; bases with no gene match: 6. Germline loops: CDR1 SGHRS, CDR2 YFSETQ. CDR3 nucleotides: TGCGCCAGCAGCACGGGGACAGCCAATAATTCACCCCTCCACTTT. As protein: CASSTGTANNSPLHF.

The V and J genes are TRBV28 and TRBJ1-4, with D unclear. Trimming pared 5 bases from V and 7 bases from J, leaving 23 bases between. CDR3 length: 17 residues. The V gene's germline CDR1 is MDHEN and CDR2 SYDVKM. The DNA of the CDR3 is TGTGCCAGCAGTGAGGGCCGGGTTGTTGGTGGGAGTGAAAAACTGTTTTTT. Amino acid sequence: CASSEGRVVGGSEKLFF.

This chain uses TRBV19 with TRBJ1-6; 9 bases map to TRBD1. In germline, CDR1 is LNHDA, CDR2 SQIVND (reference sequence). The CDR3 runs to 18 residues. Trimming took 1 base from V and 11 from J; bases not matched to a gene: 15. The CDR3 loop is CASSIGGDRELVGAPLHF. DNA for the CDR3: TGTGCCAGTAGTATAGGCGGGGACAGGGAATTGGTTGGCGCACCCCTCCACTTT.

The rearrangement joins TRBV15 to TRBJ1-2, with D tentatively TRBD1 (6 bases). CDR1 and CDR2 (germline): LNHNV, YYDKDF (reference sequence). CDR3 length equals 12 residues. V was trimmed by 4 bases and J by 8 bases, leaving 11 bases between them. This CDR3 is CATSNSGGGYTF. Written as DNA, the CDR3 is TGTGCCACCAGCAACTCGGGGGGCGGCTACACCTTC.

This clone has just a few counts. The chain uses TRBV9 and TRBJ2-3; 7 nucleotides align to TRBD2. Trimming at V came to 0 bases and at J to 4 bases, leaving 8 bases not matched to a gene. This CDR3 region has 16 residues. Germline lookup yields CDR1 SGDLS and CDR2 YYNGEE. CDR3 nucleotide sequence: TGTGCCAGCAGCGTAGAATGGGCTAGCGGCGCAGATACGCAGTATTTT. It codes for CASSVEWASGADTQYF.

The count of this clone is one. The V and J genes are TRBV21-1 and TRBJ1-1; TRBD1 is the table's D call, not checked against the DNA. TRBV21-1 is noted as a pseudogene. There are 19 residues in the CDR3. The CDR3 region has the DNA TGTGCCAGCAGCATCTCGTCCGGGACACCCCCGAGACGGAACACTGAAGCTTTCTTT. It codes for CASSISSGTPPRRNTEAFF.

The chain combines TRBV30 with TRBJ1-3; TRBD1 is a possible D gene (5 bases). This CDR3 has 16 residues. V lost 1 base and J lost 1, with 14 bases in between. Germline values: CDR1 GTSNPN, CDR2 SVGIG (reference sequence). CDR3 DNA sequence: TGTGCCTGGAGTGGAGACAGACTGGTTTCTGGAAACACCATATATTTT. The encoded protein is CAWSGDRLVSGNTIYF.

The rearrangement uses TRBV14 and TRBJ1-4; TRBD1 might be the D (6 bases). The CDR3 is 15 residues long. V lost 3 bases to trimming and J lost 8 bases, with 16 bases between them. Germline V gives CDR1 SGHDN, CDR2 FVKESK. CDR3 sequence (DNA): TGTGCCAGCAGCCACAGGTCAGGGGTAGGAGAAAAACTGTTTTTT. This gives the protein CASSHRSGVGEKLFF.

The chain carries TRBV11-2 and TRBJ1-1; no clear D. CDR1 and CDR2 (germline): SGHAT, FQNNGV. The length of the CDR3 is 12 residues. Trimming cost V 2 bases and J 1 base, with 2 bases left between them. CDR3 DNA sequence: TGTGCCAGCAGCTTAAGGAACACTGAAGCTTTCTTT. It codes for CASSLRNTEAFF.